One TCR beta chain is described in this entry. What it recognizes is unknown. Repertoires were generated with immunoSEQ multiplex PCR, while TCRdb's copy carries only in-frame clones and drops some. This sample has 150,000 to 200,000 clones; 88% occur once, and the top ten carry around 10%. This sample was taken from a study of T cell responses to AZD1222 COVID-19 vaccine. Points from the study as a whole: Repertoires in all cases were sampled only once the peak T cell response had passed. Researchers report vaccine-associated CD4 TCRs spanning spike, with dominance at 160-218 and 743-854.

The input for sequencing was peripheral blood, taken 28 days after the second AZD1222 dose. This clonotype was obtained from an adult who received the AZD1222 COVID-19 vaccine.

The CDR3 coding sequence is TGTGCCAGCAGTACCGGGACAGGGGGCGCCGCTAATGAAAAACTGTTTTTT. Encoded protein: CASSTGTGGAANEKLFF. The chain combines TRBV2 with TRBJ1-4; TRBD1 matches at 12 bases. Trimming took 5 bases from V and 3 from J; bases not matched to a gene: 7. The CDR3 covers 17 residues. The V gene's germline CDR1 is SNHLY and CDR2 FYNNEI.